The 8 T cell receptor beta chains presented below share a single source sample, sequenced in a study of human T cells and chemical hapten exposure. TCRdb independently ran MiXCR on the RACE reads; one entry per CDR3 protein. The sample includes some 15,000 distinct CDR3 sequences, roughly 17% of them seen just once. The time point here: patch test 1, 2 weeks after DPC sensitization. Treatment reported: therapeutic diphenylcyclopropenone sensitization with weekly scalp DPC. The specimen was whole blood, collected in connection with sensitization to the hapten diphenylcyclopropenone (DPC). The origin of the receptors is a woman aged 25 to 39 with alopecia areata. Some clones in this sample may be carry-over from other donors' samples.

This clonotype was seen more than once but under ten times. The V call is TRBV11-2, the J call TRBJ2-5, with D hard to call. CDR3 length: 12 residues. The germline CDR1 and CDR2 sequences are SGHAT and FQNNGV. V shed 3 bases and J shed 4 bases, with 6 bases lying between them. The CDR3 loop reads CASSLDVETQYF. DNA of the CDR3: TGTGCCAGCAGCTTGGACGTAGAGACCCAGTACTTC.

In this sample, this clonotype turned up a few times. V is TRBV6-2 or TRBV6-3 and J is TRBJ2-7; possible D gene TRBD2, 5 bases. This CDR3 has 13 amino acids. With 5 bases removed from V and 8 bases from J, the gap between germline ends came to 16 bases. Germline CDR1 reads MNHEY; CDR2 reads SVGEGT. The CDR3 nucleotides read TGTGCCAGCAGTCTCCGTCGGGGTCGGAAGCAGTACGTC. Residues: CASSLRRGRKQYV.

This chain joins TRBV7-2 and TRBJ2-2; D possibly matches TRBD1 or TRBD2 (5 bases each). Germline CDR1 and CDR2: SGHTA and FQGNSA. Trimming left V 5 bases short and J 6 bases short, with 19 bases between. CDR3 length: 16 residues. For the CDR3, the DNA is TGTGCCAGCAGCACCGGGACGGGCCACGCCGCCGGGGAGCTGTTTTTT. Protein product: CASSTGTGHAAGELFF.

Only a few counts were recorded for this clonotype. The rearrangement uses TRBV19 and TRBJ2-6, with D possibly matching TRBD1 (5 bases). Looked up from germline, CDR1 is LNHDA and CDR2 is SQIVND (reference sequence). V was trimmed by 6 bases and J by 0 bases, leaving 12 bases between them. This CDR3 contains 16 residues. For the CDR3, the DNA is TGTGCCAGTAGCCTAGAAACAGGCTCTGGGGCCAACGTCCTGACTTTC. Its protein product is CASSLETGSGANVLTF.

Ten or more counts support this clonotype. The chain joins TRBV11-2 to TRBJ2-1; D is ambiguous. V lost 1 base and J lost 8, with 9 bases in between. The CDR3 has 13 amino acids. Germline V gene sequence: CDR1 SGHAT, CDR2 FQNNGV. The CDR3 DNA reads as TGTGCCAGCAGCTTAGTGGACCCCCATGAGCAGTTCTTC. Its translation: CASSLVDPHEQFF.

This clonotype came up many times. The chain combines TRBV6-1 with TRBJ1-1; tentatively, D is TRBD1 (6 bases). The CDR3 runs to 14 residues. V dropped 2 bases and J dropped 3 bases, with 10 bases sitting between them. CDR1 and CDR2 (germline): MNHNS, SASEGT. As DNA, the CDR3 is TGTGCCAGCAGTGAAACCGGGACATACACTGAAGCTTTCTTT. Its translation: CASSETGTYTEAFF.

This clonotype is medium-sized. The genes are TRBV18 and TRBJ2-3, with 11 bases identical to TRBD1. CDR1 KGHSH and CDR2 LQKENI come from the germline V gene. V gave up 3 bases and J gave up 1 base; unmatched junction bases: 3. The CDR3 contains 16 residues. CDR3 residues: CASSPPGQGGTDTQYF. The CDR3 coding sequence is TGTGCCAGCTCACCCCCGGGACAGGGGGGCACAGATACGCAGTATTTT.

This clonotype was picked up many times. The chain couples TRBV20-1 to TRBJ2-3; D not certain. CDR1 is DFQATT, CDR2 SNEGSKA, per germline (reference sequence). The V end lost 6 bases, the J end lost 1 base, and 14 bases lay between the germline ends. The CDR3 runs 14 residues. The chain's CDR3 is CSAQAGPGTDTQYF. The CDR3 DNA is TGCAGTGCCCAGGCCGGGCCTGGCACAGATACGCAGTATTTT.